The clone carrying this T cell receptor beta chain was seen only a few times. Its cognate antigen is unknown. The V gene's germline CDR1 is SGHAT and CDR2 FQNNGV. The CDR3 sequence is 15 residues long. Trimming shortened V by 6 bases and J by 12 bases, and 25 bases separated the two germline ends. Using its own MiXCR run on the reads, TCRdb lists one record per CDR3 protein. The sample includes about 700,000 distinct CDR3 sequences, approximately 33% of them seen just once. This sample stems from a study of T cell repertoires in cytomegalovirus infection. Overall study context: The authors relied on CMV epitopes, both recently identified HLA-C-restricted and well-studied HLA-B-restricted.

The chain links TRBV11-2 to TRBJ2-3, with D maybe TRBD1 (5 bases). Sequences were derived from cultured PBMCs, sampled from culture after CMV antigen stimulation. The clonotype originates from a human donor in good health (CMV status not recorded). Some clones in this sample may be carry-over from other donors' samples. The CDR3 reads CASSWGEKTGIQQYF. The CDR3 DNA reads TGTGCCAGCAGTTGGGGTGAGAAAACAGGAATACAACAGTATTTT.